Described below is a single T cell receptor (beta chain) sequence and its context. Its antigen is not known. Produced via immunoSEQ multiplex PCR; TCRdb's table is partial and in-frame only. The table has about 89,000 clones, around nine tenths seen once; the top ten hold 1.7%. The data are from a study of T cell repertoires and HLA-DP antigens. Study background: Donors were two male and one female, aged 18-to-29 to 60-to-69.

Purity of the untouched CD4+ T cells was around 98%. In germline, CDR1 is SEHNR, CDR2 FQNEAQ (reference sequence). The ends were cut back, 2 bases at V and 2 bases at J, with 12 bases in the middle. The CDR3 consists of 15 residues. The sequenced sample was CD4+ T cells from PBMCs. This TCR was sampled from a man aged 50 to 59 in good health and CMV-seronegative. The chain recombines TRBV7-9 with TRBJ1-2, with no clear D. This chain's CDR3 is CASSLNRAANYGYTF. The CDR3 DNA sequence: TGTGCCAGCAGCTTAAATCGGGCGGCCAACTATGGCTACACCTTC.